One sample yielded the 25 T cell receptor beta chains listed below, sequenced in a study of blood T cell repertoires in COVID-19. Libraries were prepared by immunoSEQ multiplex PCR; TCRdb keeps only in-frame clonotypes and omits some of them. The sample lists 250,000 to 350,000 clones, approximately 90% occurring once. Sequencing was performed on peripheral blood. These receptors were taken from a woman aged 30 to 39 with COVID-19, enrolled during active disease.

The rearrangement joins TRBV30 to TRBJ1-2, with a weak D call TRBD1 (5 bases). In germline, CDR1 is GTSNPN, CDR2 SVGIG (reference sequence). The CDR3 is 14 residues long. Trimming took 1 base from V and 3 from J, leaving 12 bases between them. CDR3 bases: TGTGCCTGGAGTGCTGGCAGGGCGGACTATGGCTACACCTTC. This encodes CAWSAGRADYGYTF.

The V and J genes are TRBV9 and TRBJ1-6, with D possibly matching TRBD1 (6 bases). The CDR3 has 15 residues. The germline CDR1 and CDR2 sequences are SGDLS and YYNGEE. V was pared by 3 bases and J by 7 bases, with 14 bases between. In DNA, the CDR3 is TGTGCCAGCAGCGCCCAACAGGGCATGAATTCACCCCTCCACTTT. This sequence encodes CASSAQQGMNSPLHF.

Note on this clone: In the same sample, other DNA sequences code for this CDR3. The chain links TRBV18 to TRBJ1-1, with a tentative D call TRBD1 (5 bases). The germline V gene encodes CDR1 KGHSH and CDR2 LQKENI. The germline V and J ends were trimmed by 3 bases and 1 base, with 6 bases remaining between them. The CDR3 consists of 13 residues. The CDR3 loop is CASSPGQNTEAFF. The CDR3 bases are TGTGCCAGCTCACCTGGACAGAACACTGAAGCTTTCTTT.

Here the CDR3 reads CASRDTGATYGYTF. CDR3 sequence (DNA): TGTGCCAGCAGGGATACAGGGGCTACCTATGGCTACACCTTC. The chain has TRBV5-6 and TRBJ1-2, with TRBD1 matching over 7 bases. The junction had 8 bases not matched to a gene; V was cut back by 5 bases and J by 4 bases. The length of the CDR3 is 14 residues. Germline V lookup: CDR1 SGHDT, CDR2 YYEEEE.

The genes are TRBV2 and TRBJ1-2, with unresolved D. The CDR3 is 14 amino acids. V was pared by 4 bases and J by 2 bases, with 11 bases between. Germline CDR1 and CDR2: SNHLY and FYNNEI. The chain's CDR3 is CASSGRVSNYGYTF. CDR3 DNA sequence: TGTGCCAGCAGTGGTCGGGTCAGCAACTATGGCTACACCTTC.

The gene calls are TRBV5-4 and TRBJ1-1; D gene ambiguous. Germline loops: CDR1 SGHNT, CDR2 YYREEE (reference sequence). V was shortened by 4 bases and J by 0 bases, with 13 bases between the two germline ends. CDR3 length equals 15 residues. The CDR3 nucleotides read TGTGCCAGCAGCCCAACTGTATCCATGAACACTGAAGCTTTCTTT. Amino acids: CASSPTVSMNTEAFF.

This clone has a handful of counts. The chain is built from TRBV19 and TRBJ2-7, with 10 positions matching TRBD2. Trimming at V came to 3 bases and at J to 0 bases, leaving 11 bases not matched to a gene. Per germline, CDR1 LNHDA and CDR2 SQIVND (reference sequence). CDR3 size: 18 residues. The CDR3 DNA reads as TGTGCCAGTAGTATTGGGCTAGCGGGAGCCGATAGCTCCTACGAGCAGTACTTC. As protein: CASSIGLAGADSSYEQYF.

The J gene is TRBJ2-3, the V gene TRBV19; maybe TRBD2 (6 bases). The CDR3 consists of 15 residues. Germline CDR1 and CDR2: LNHDA and SQIVND (reference sequence). Trimming took 6 bases from V and 4 from J, leaving 17 bases between them. The DNA for the CDR3 is TGTGCCAGTAGAGCCAAGGGACTGAACGCAGATACGCAGTATTTT. Protein sequence: CASRAKGLNADTQYF. Using reference TRBV19 and TRBJ2-3 for the parts outside the CDR3, the full variable domain is DGGITQSPKYLFRKEGQNVTLSCEQNLNHDAMYWYRQDPGQGLRLIYYSQIVNDFQKGDIAEGYSVSREKKESFPLTVTSAQKNPTAFYLCASRAKGLNADTQYFGPGTRLTVL.

CDR3 loop: CASSETGGRTEAFF. CDR3 DNA: TGTGCCAGCAGTGAAACAGGGGGCAGAACTGAAGCTTTCTTT. The chain carries TRBV13 and TRBJ1-1, with TRBD1 identical over 9 bases. The CDR3 has 14 residues. Per germline, CDR1 PRHDT and CDR2 FYEKMQ (reference sequence). V shed 6 bases, J shed 5 bases, and the junction held 7 bases outside the gene matches.

The chain uses TRBV2 and TRBJ2-7; 8 bases are shared with TRBD1. Per germline, CDR1 SNHLY and CDR2 FYNNEI. Trimming at V came to 6 bases and at J to 5 bases, leaving 9 bases not matched to a gene. This CDR3 region has 14 residues. The DNA of the CDR3 is TGTGCCAGCAGCGCCGGACAGGGTAGGCACGAGCAGTACTTC. It specifies CASSAGQGRHEQYF.

V and J are TRBV10-1 and TRBJ2-5, with D perhaps TRBD2 (6 bases). Germline CDR1 is WNHNN and CDR2 is SYGVQD (reference sequence). This CDR3 has 13 amino acids. The germline V and J ends were trimmed by 4 bases and 0 bases, with 6 bases remaining between them. The CDR3 DNA follows: TGCGCCAGCAGTGCGGGAGACCAAGAGACCCAGTACTTC. Amino acid sequence: CASSAGDQETQYF.

The rearrangement uses TRBV10-3 and TRBJ2-5; perhaps TRBD2 as D (6 bases). The CDR3 runs to 15 residues. Germline V gives CDR1 ENHRY, CDR2 SYGVKD. With 6 bases removed from V and 5 bases from J, the gap between germline ends came to 19 bases. CDR3: CAIRSDIGGGETQYF. The CDR3 DNA reads as TGTGCCATCAGATCCGACATTGGTGGGGGGGAGACCCAGTACTTC.

The CDR3 DNA reads TGTGCCAGTAGGAATAGCGGGAGAACAGATACGCAGTATTTT. This translates into CASRNSGRTDTQYF. The V call is TRBV19, the J call TRBJ2-3; 9 nucleotides line up with TRBD2. The CDR3 runs to 14 residues. CDR1 and CDR2 from the germline V gene are LNHDA and SQIVND (reference sequence). V was clipped by 6 bases and J by 3 bases; unmatched bases: 4.

The CDR3 region is CASSIGGPVYQETQYF. As DNA, the CDR3 is TGTGCCAGTAGTATCGGGGGGCCTGTGTACCAAGAGACCCAGTACTTC. The chain combines TRBV19 with TRBJ2-5; a possible D gene is TRBD2 (7 bases). Germline V gene data show CDR1 as LNHDA and CDR2 as SQIVND (reference sequence). This CDR3 is built from 16 residues. The V end was cut by 3 bases, the J end by 0 bases, with 14 bases between.

This clone was picked up a small number of times. V gene TRBV18 combines with J gene TRBJ2-7, with D hard to call. CDR3 length: 13 residues. From germline, CDR1 is KGHSH and CDR2 LQKENI. Between the trimmed V and J ends, which lost 0 bases and 5 bases, there was a span of 8 bases. CDR3 sequence reads: CASSPPSLDEQYF. CDR3 coding DNA: TGTGCCAGCTCACCACCGTCCCTAGACGAGCAGTACTTC.

This CDR3 reads CASSFPTYEQYF. Written as DNA, the CDR3 is TGTGCCAGCAGTTTCCCTACCTACGAGCAGTACTTC. The rearrangement links TRBV7-9 to TRBJ2-7; D call uncertain. V was clipped by 6 bases and J by 2 bases, with 8 bases between them. The CDR3 consists of 12 residues. CDR1 is SEHNR, CDR2 FQNEAQ, per germline (reference sequence).

The table lists this clone with a count of one. The rearrangement links TRBV18 to TRBJ1-1, with D possibly matching TRBD1 (6 bases). The CDR3 length is 17 residues. Germline V lookup: CDR1 KGHSH, CDR2 LQKENI. Trimming took 1 base from V and 3 from J, leaving 18 bases between them. CDR3 protein: CASSPRDNRGDDTEAFF. DNA of the CDR3: TGTGCCAGCTCACCACGGGACAACCGGGGGGATGACACTGAAGCTTTCTTT.

The genes are TRBV28 and TRBJ2-4, with 8 bases aligning to TRBD1. This CDR3 contains 14 residues. The ends lost 2 bases at V and 6 bases at J; junction bases unmatched: 3. Germline values: CDR1 MDHEN, CDR2 SYDVKM. CDR3 sequence reads: CASSLQGAVNIQYF. CDR3 bases: TGTGCCAGCAGTTTACAGGGGGCGGTAAACATTCAGTACTTC.

In its sample, this clone was seen once. CDR3 region: CASRPISSGRTVGSYEQYF. For the CDR3, the DNA is TGTGCCAGCAGACCTATTAGTAGCGGGAGGACTGTAGGGTCCTACGAGCAGTACTTC. V and J are TRBV6-2 or TRBV6-3 and TRBJ2-7, with 10 bases lining up with TRBD2. The CDR3 has 19 residues. V gave up 6 bases and J gave up 1 base; unmatched junction bases: 18. Germline loops: CDR1 MNHEY, CDR2 SVGEGT.

The V and J genes are TRBV10-1 and TRBJ2-3; TRBD2 might be the D (6 bases). Germline assignment: CDR1 WNHNN and CDR2 SYGVQD (reference sequence). The CDR3 sequence is 15 residues long. Trimming left V 0 bases short and J 1 base short, with 8 bases between. This CDR3 is CASSESTRGTDTQYF. DNA for the CDR3: TGCGCCAGCAGTGAGTCGACTAGAGGCACAGATACGCAGTATTTT.

The chain uses TRBV9 and TRBJ2-1; 10 bases are a match to TRBD2. Per germline, CDR1 SGDLS and CDR2 YYNGEE. After removal of 0 bases from V and 7 bases from J, the junction contained 10 bases not matched to a gene. This CDR3 region has 17 residues. CDR3 sequence reads: CASSVGGLAGERNEQFF. The CDR3 DNA follows: TGTGCCAGCAGCGTAGGCGGCCTAGCGGGAGAACGAAATGAGCAGTTCTTC.

V usage is TRBV18 and J usage is TRBJ1-1; TRBD1 might be the D (6 bases). CDR1 KGHSH and CDR2 LQKENI come from the germline V gene. The germline V and J ends were trimmed by 3 bases and 4 bases, with 15 bases remaining between them. This CDR3 comprises 15 residues. DNA for the CDR3: TGTGCCAGCTCACCTCTACAGGGTAAGGGCACTGAAGCTTTCTTT. It codes for CASSPLQGKGTEAFF.

This clone showed up just once. The V gene is TRBV4-2, the J gene TRBJ2-2, with TRBD2 matching 11 bases. This CDR3 has 17 amino acids. Germline lookup yields CDR1 LGHNA and CDR2 YNFKEQ. V trimming: 1 base; J trimming: 5 bases; junction bases outside the gene matches: 6. The CDR3 here is CASSQADTSGRTGELFF. DNA for the CDR3: TGTGCCAGCAGCCAAGCCGACACTAGCGGGAGAACCGGGGAGCTGTTTTTT.

This clone has more than one count but fewer than ten. The V gene is TRBV19, the J gene TRBJ1-1; D remains unclear. The CDR3 is made up of 13 amino acids. CDR1 and CDR2 (germline): LNHDA, SQIVND (reference sequence). V dropped 3 bases and J dropped 0 bases, with 5 bases sitting between them. CDR3 region: CASSMSVNTEAFF. The CDR3 DNA is TGTGCCAGTAGTATGTCGGTGAACACTGAAGCTTTCTTT.

The V and J genes are TRBV27 and TRBJ1-2; 9 nucleotides align to TRBD1. This CDR3 is built from 14 residues. In germline, CDR1 is MNHEY, CDR2 SMNVEV (reference sequence). The V gene end was trimmed by 4 bases and the J gene end by 7 bases; junction bases not matched to a gene: 7. The CDR3 reads CASSSQGAFGGYTF. The CDR3 DNA reads as TGTGCCAGCAGTTCACAGGGGGCGTTTGGTGGCTACACCTTC.